These 22 T cell receptor beta chains were sequenced from one sample in a study of shared clonotypes between healthy human individuals. Only in-frame clones appear in the TCRdb table, and some are missing; sequencing was by immunoSEQ multiplex PCR. Of some 490,000 clones listed, 60% to 80% are singletons. Sequenced: PBMCs. Receptor source: a woman between 40 and 55 years old in good health. Some clones in this sample may be carry-over from other donors' samples.

The genes are TRBV2 and TRBJ2-1, with 10 bases identical to TRBD2. This CDR3 contains 15 residues. Per germline, CDR1 SNHLY and CDR2 FYNNEI. V shed 7 bases, J shed 2 bases, and the junction held 5 bases outside the gene matches. Here the CDR3 DNA reads TGTGCCAGCAAATTACTAGCGGGAACCTACAATGAGCAGTTCTTC. It specifies CASKLLAGTYNEQFF.

The chain recombines TRBV10-2 with TRBJ2-7, with TRBD2 as a possible D gene (6 bases). V was shortened by 3 bases and J by 3 bases, with 12 bases between the two germline ends. The CDR3 spans 14 residues. The germline gives CDR1 WSHSY, CDR2 SAAADI. The CDR3 loop reads CASSDVGGLYEQYF. The CDR3 bases are TGCGCCAGCAGTGATGTGGGAGGCCTCTACGAGCAGTACTTC.

As to this clone: As the CDR3 is not closed by the conserved phenylalanine or tryptophan, this likely results from a read error. J is TRBJ1-1 and V is TRBV4-1; TRBD1 matches 12 bases. Trimming took 6 bases from V and 4 from J; bases not matched to a gene: 9. CDR1 and CDR2 from the germline V gene are MGHRA and YSYEKL. The length of the CDR3 is 16 residues. The CDR3 is CASSPGTGGKATEAFL. The CDR3 coding sequence is TGCGCCAGCAGTCCCGGGACAGGGGGCAAGGCCACTGAAGCTTTCCTT.

The V and J genes are TRBV6-5 and TRBJ2-1; maybe TRBD2 (5 bases). Trimming pared 6 bases from V and 8 bases from J, leaving 11 bases between. The CDR3 spans 12 residues. Germline CDR1 reads MNHEY; CDR2 reads SVGAGI. The DNA of the CDR3 is TGTGCCAGCAGCCGATCGCGGGATGAGCAGTTCTTC. Protein: CASSRSRDEQFF.

Details on this clone: One junction end disagrees with the germline gene, perhaps due to a read error. The chain employs TRBV7-9 and TRBJ1-1, with D unclear. CDR1 is SEHNR, CDR2 FQNEAQ, per germline (reference sequence). The CDR3 has 12 amino acids. The CDR3 here is CASSLVNTGAFF. As DNA, the CDR3 is TGTGCTAGCAGCTTAGTCAACACTGGAGCTTTCTTT.

The chain's CDR3 is CASSSADLSSYNEQFF. In DNA, the CDR3 is TGTGCCAGCAGCTCCGCGGACTTGAGCTCCTACAATGAGCAGTTCTTC. This chain joins TRBV11-2 and TRBJ2-1; a weak D match, TRBD2 (5 bases). Germline V CDR1 and CDR2: SGHAT, FQNNGV. The CDR3 loop spans 16 amino acids. V was pared by 4 bases and J by 0 bases, with 13 bases between.

The chain recombines TRBV7-3 with TRBJ2-1; maybe TRBD2 (6 bases). The V end lost 0 bases, the J end lost 4 bases, and 13 bases lay between the germline ends. CDR1 and CDR2 from the germline V gene are SGHTA and FQGTGA. The CDR3 has 16 residues. CDR3 bases: TGTGCCAGCAGCTTAACGCTGGCTAGCGCTTACAATGAGCAGTTCTTC. Encoded protein: CASSLTLASAYNEQFF.

The V call is TRBV14, the J call TRBJ2-6; 7 bases align to TRBD1. CDR3 length equals 18 residues. Unmatched junction bases numbered 10, after V lost 1 base and J lost 4 bases. CDR1 and CDR2 from the germline V gene are SGHDN and FVKESK. CDR3 sequence: CASSQGVYRGRGANVLTF. CDR3 DNA: TGTGCCAGCAGCCAAGGAGTCTACAGGGGTCGCGGGGCCAACGTCCTGACTTTC.

The chain carries TRBV7-6 and TRBJ2-5; TRBD1 aligns across 11 bases. The CDR3 sequence is 15 residues long. The junction had 7 bases not matched to a gene; V was cut back by 5 bases and J by 5 bases. In germline, CDR1 is SGHVS, CDR2 FNYEAQ. The CDR3 loop reads CASSLGQGEGETQYF. CDR3 sequence (DNA): TGTGCCAGCAGCCTGGGACAGGGGGAAGGGGAGACCCAGTACTTC.

This clone was recorded only once. Other nucleotide sequences in the sample specify the same CDR3. This rearrangement joins TRBV5-1 to TRBJ2-1; 10 bases fit TRBD2. The V and J ends lost 4 bases and 1 base, in that order; junction bases with no gene match: 2. The germline V gene has CDR1 SGHRS and CDR2 YFSETQ. The CDR3 is 15 amino acids. CDR3 bases: TGCGCCAGCAGCCGGACTAGCGGTTCCTACAATGAGCAGTTCTTC. Protein sequence: CASSRTSGSYNEQFF.

The rearrangement links TRBV28 to TRBJ2-7; TRBD1 aligns across 7 bases. This CDR3 spans 13 amino acids. The germline gives CDR1 MDHEN, CDR2 SYDVKM. Trimming at V came to 7 bases and at J to 3 bases, leaving 6 bases not matched to a gene. CDR3 sequence reads: CASTLTGIYEQYF. The CDR3 nucleotides are TGTGCCAGCACCCTGACAGGGATCTACGAGCAGTACTTC.

J is TRBJ1-1 and V is TRBV6-5; tentative D call: TRBD1 (6 bases). Germline values: CDR1 MNHEY, CDR2 SVGAGI. The CDR3 extends over 15 amino acids. V dropped 7 bases and J dropped 5 bases, with 20 bases sitting between them. Here the CDR3 reads CASNIGGGLYTEAFF. The CDR3 region has the DNA TGTGCCAGCAACATTGGGGGGGGGCTGTATACTGAAGCTTTCTTT.

This chain uses TRBV7-3 with TRBJ2-7; D gene ambiguous. Trimming removed 2 bases from V and 2 bases from J, with 13 bases in between. The CDR3 is 15 amino acids. Germline V gene lookup returns CDR1 SGHTA and CDR2 FQGTGA. The CDR3 region has the DNA TGTGCCAGCAGCTTACGGGCAGGCCATGCCTACGAGCAGTACTTC. This translates into CASSLRAGHAYEQYF.

The chain is built from TRBV7-7 and TRBJ2-5; 10 bases agree with TRBD1. CDR3 length: 14 amino acids. Trimming removed 5 bases from V and 5 bases from J; junction bases left unmatched: 5. Germline V gene lookup returns CDR1 SSHAT and CDR2 FNYEAQ (reference sequence). Here the CDR3 reads CASSTGQGLETQYF. Written as DNA, the CDR3 is TGTGCCAGCAGCACGGGACAGGGGTTGGAGACCCAGTACTTC.

The chain is built from TRBV7-9 and TRBJ2-1; 7 bases align to TRBD1. The ends lost 5 bases at V and 8 bases at J; junction bases unmatched: 6. This CDR3 is 13 amino acids long. From germline, CDR1 is SEHNR and CDR2 FQNEAQ (reference sequence). The CDR3 region is CASSIRTGYEQFF. The CDR3, as DNA: TGTGCCAGCAGCATTCGGACAGGTTATGAGCAGTTCTTC.

V is TRBV7-9 and J is TRBJ1-2; D is unresolved. Trimming cost V 3 bases and J 4 bases, with 12 bases left between them. CDR3 length equals 14 residues. The germline V gene encodes CDR1 SEHNR and CDR2 FQNEAQ (reference sequence). Here the CDR3 DNA reads TGTGCCAGCAGCTTTTTGGTAGGAAGCTATGGCTACACCTTC. This codes for CASSFLVGSYGYTF.

The chain couples TRBV6-6 to TRBJ1-2; perhaps TRBD1 as D (5 bases). Trimming cost V 0 bases and J 2 bases, with 10 bases left between them. This CDR3 region has 15 residues. Germline V lookup: CDR1 MNHNY, CDR2 SVGAGI (reference sequence). The CDR3 DNA follows: TGTGCCAGCAGTTACTCAGAGGGGCTAAACTATGGCTACACCTTC. This translates into CASSYSEGLNYGYTF.

This chain joins TRBV5-6 and TRBJ2-3; the D gene is possibly TRBD2 (5 bases). Between the trimmed V and J ends, which lost 0 bases and 5 bases, there was a span of 10 bases. CDR3 length: 14 residues. Looked up from germline, CDR1 is SGHDT and CDR2 is YYEEEE. CDR3 amino acids: CASSLVLAGDTQYF. CDR3 nucleotides: TGTGCCAGCAGCTTGGTATTGGCGGGAGATACGCAGTATTTT.

The chain couples TRBV5-8 to TRBJ1-5; D is undetermined. Germline-derived CDR1 and CDR2 are SGHTS and YDEGEE. Between the trimmed V and J ends, which lost 0 bases and 3 bases, there was a span of 4 bases. The CDR3 is 13 amino acids. The CDR3 protein is CASSLVYNQPQHF. The DNA for the CDR3 is TGTGCCAGCAGCTTGGTATACAATCAGCCCCAGCATTTT.

This rearrangement joins TRBV7-2 to TRBJ2-2; tentatively, D is TRBD1 (5 bases). Germline CDR1 reads SGHTA; CDR2 reads FQGNSA. The CDR3 length is 14 residues. Trimming took 2 bases from V and 3 from J, leaving 7 bases between them. CDR3 nucleotide sequence: TGTGCCAGCAGCTTAACCAGGGACACCGGGGAGCTGTTTTTT. Protein: CASSLTRDTGELFF.

This clone occurred a few times. This rearrangement joins TRBV6-4 to TRBJ2-3; 12 bases agree with TRBD2. Trimming removed 0 bases from V and 4 bases from J; junction bases left unmatched: 5. Germline V CDR1 and CDR2: MRHNA, SNTAGT. The CDR3 runs to 17 residues. Written as DNA, the CDR3 is TGTGCCAGCAGTGACTCGACTAGCGGGAGTGGGGCAGATACGCAGTATTTT. It codes for CASSDSTSGSGADTQYF.

The rearrangement links TRBV5-1 to TRBJ2-3; D is ambiguous. The V end lost 1 base, the J end lost 2 bases, and 14 bases lay between the germline ends. The CDR3 has 16 residues. CDR1 SGHRS and CDR2 YFSETQ come from the germline V gene. In DNA form, the CDR3 reads TGCGCCAGCAGCTTGCAAGGTTTAGCATTCACAGATACGCAGTATTTT. Translating gives CASSLQGLAFTDTQYF.